This T cell receptor (beta chain) was obtained from a study of T cell responses to AZD1222 COVID-19 vaccine. On the study more broadly: Whether given at about 4 or about 12 weeks, second doses were pooled. Notes on the study in general: The study reported that nearly half of spike-specific TCRs target unmutated variant regions. Sampled repertoires all dated from after the peak T cell response. After two AZD1222 doses, spike-specific TCR breadth and depth rose versus day 0.

As to this clone: No antigen is known for it.

Some clones are missing from TCRdb's copy, which holds only in-frame ones; the method was immunoSEQ multiplex PCR. Among around 120,000 clones listed, roughly nine tenths were seen once. Germline V gene lookup returns CDR1 GTSNPN and CDR2 SVGIG (reference sequence). This CDR3 comprises 12 residues. The V gene lost 3 bases and the J gene lost 3 bases, with 8 bases spanning the gap. This receptor was obtained from an adult in good health. The material was peripheral blood, obtained on day 0 of AZD1222 vaccination. This rearrangement joins TRBV30 to TRBJ1-1; TRBD1 might be the D (5 bases). CDR3: CAWRRGDTEAFF. CDR3 nucleotides: TGTGCCTGGAGGAGAGGGGACACTGAAGCTTTCTTT.